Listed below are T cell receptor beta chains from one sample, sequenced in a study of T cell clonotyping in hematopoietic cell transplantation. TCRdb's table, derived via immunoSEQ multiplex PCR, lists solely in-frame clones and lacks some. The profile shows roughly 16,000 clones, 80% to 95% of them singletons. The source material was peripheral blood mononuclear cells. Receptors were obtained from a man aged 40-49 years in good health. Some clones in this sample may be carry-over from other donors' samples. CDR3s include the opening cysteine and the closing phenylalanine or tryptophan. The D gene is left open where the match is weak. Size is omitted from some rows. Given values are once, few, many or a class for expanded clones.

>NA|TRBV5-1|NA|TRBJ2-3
CASRSQGASTDTQYF
TGCGCCAGCCGTTCCCAGGGCGCTAGCACAGATACGCAGTATTTT
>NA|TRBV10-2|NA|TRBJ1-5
CASGRKGGQPQHF
TGCGCCAGCGGCAGGAAGGGTGGCCAGCCCCAGCATTTT
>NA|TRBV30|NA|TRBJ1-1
CALDPSGFF
TGTGCCTTGGACCCTTCGGGTTTCTTT
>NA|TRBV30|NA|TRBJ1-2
CAWSSLLGTIDGYTF
TGTGCCTGGAGTTCGTTATTAGGGACAATCGATGGCTACACCTTC
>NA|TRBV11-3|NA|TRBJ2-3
CASSFGFFGSSADTQYF
TGTGCCAGCAGCTTCGGTTTCTTTGGTTCTTCTGCAGATACGCAGTATTTT
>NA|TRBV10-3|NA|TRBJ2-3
CAISRSADTQYF
TGTGCCATCAGTCGGAGTGCAGATACGCAGTATTTT
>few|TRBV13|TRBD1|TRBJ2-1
CASSFLQTGGYNEQFF
TGTGCCAGCAGCTTCCTCCAGACAGGGGGGTACAATGAGCAGTTCTTC
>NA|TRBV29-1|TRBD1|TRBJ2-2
CSVEGQDTGELFF
TGCAGCGTTGAGGGACAGGACACCGGGGAGCTGTTTTTT
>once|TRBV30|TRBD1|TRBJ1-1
CAWSEARGTAVEAFF
TGTGCCTGGAGTGAAGCGCGCGGGACAGCAGTTGAAGCTTTCTTT
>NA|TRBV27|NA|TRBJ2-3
CASRSLGTDTQYF
TGTGCCAGCAGGTCCCTCGGGACAGATACGCAGTATTTT
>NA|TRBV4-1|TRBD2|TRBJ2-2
CASSPAQRGATGELFF
TGCGCCAGCAGCCCCGCCCAGCGGGGTGCTACCGGGGAGCTGTTTTTT
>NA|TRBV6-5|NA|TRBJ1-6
CASSYSETGNSPLHF
TGTGCCAGCAGTTACTCCGAGACAGGAAATTCACCCCTCCACTTT
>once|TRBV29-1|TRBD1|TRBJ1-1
CSGVRTGAEAFF
TGCAGCGGTGTTCGGACAGGGGCTGAAGCTTTCTTT
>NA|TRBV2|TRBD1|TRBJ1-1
CASSADREAAFF
TGTGCCAGCAGCGCCGACAGGGAAGCAGCTTTCTTT
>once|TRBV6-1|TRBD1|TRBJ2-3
CASSARQGAAHTQYF
TGTGCCAGCAGTGCAAGACAGGGGGCTGCCCATACGCAGTATTTT
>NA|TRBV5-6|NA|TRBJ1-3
CASSLGTAGNTIYF
TGTGCCAGCAGCTTGGGGACAGCTGGAAACACCATATATTTT
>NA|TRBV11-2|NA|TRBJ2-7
CASRVNRDAYEQYF
TGTGCCAGCAGGGTCAACAGGGACGCCTACGAGCAGTACTTC
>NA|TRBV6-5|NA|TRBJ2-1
CASSYSTGDNEQFF
TGTGCCAGCAGTTACTCTACAGGAGACAATGAGCAGTTCTTC
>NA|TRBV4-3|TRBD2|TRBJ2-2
CASSLTSGGPFPGELFF
TGCGCCAGCAGCCTAACTAGCGGGGGGCCTTTTCCCGGGGAGCTGTTTTTT
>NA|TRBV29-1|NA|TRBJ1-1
CSVDGGGMNTEAFF
TGCAGCGTTGATGGTGGGGGTATGAACACTGAAGCTTTCTTT
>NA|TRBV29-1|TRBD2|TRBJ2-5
CSVTGTSGWKTQYF
TGCAGCGTGACGGGGACTAGCGGATGGAAGACCCAGTACTTC
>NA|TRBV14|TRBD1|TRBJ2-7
CASSHVGRGQSSYEQYF
TGTGCCAGCAGCCATGTGGGTAGGGGACAGTCTTCCTACGAGCAGTACTTC
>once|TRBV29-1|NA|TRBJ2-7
CSVERAGWHEQYF
TGCAGCGTTGAGAGGGCAGGGTGGCACGAGCAGTACTTC
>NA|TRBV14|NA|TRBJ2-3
CASSQARSYSTDTQYF
TGTGCCAGCAGCCAAGCCAGGTCCTATAGCACAGATACGCAGTATTTT
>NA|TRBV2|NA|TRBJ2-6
CASSIRATGANVLTF
TGTGCCAGCAGCATAAGAGCTACTGGGGCCAACGTCCTGACTTTC
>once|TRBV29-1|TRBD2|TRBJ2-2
CSVDGGGPNTGELFF
TGCAGCGTCGATGGGGGGGGACCGAACACCGGGGAGCTGTTTTTT
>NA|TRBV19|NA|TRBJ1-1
CASSILASGNTEAFF
TGTGCCAGTAGTATCTTGGCGTCCGGGAACACTGAAGCTTTCTTT
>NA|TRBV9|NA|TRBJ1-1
CASSVDPQGPNTEAFF
TGTGCCAGCAGCGTAGATCCGCAGGGGCCTAACACTGAAGCTTTCTTT
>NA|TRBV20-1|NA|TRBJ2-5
CSARKQETQYF
TGCAGTGCTAGAAAACAAGAGACCCAGTACTTC
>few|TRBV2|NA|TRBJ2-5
CASSRGLQETQYF
TGTGCCAGCAGCCGGGGTCTCCAAGAGACCCAGTACTTC
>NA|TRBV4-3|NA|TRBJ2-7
CASSQEQNYEQYF
TGCGCCAGCAGCCAAGAACAGAACTACGAGCAGTACTTC
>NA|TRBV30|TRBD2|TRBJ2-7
CAWTLGLADSYEQYF
TGTGCCTGGACATTGGGACTAGCGGATTCCTACGAGCAGTACTTC
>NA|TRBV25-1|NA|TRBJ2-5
CASSAGLIGYF
TGTGCCAGCAGTGCCGGACTCATCGGGTACTTC
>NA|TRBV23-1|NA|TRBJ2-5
CASSSPGPQETQYF
TGCGCCAGCAGTTCACCCGGGCCACAAGAGACCCAGTACTTC
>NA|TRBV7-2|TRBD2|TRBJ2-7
CASSAIPSGAGFYEQYF
TGTGCCAGCAGCGCTATTCCTAGCGGAGCGGGCTTCTACGAGCAGTACTTC
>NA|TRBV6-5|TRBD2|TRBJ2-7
CASSSSGSYEQYF
TGTGCCAGCAGCTCTAGCGGTTCCTACGAGCAGTACTTC
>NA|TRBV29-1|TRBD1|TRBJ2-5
CSVDRGAETQYF
TGCAGCGTAGACAGGGGGGCGGAGACCCAGTACTTC
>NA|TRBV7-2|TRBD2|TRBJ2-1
CASSELAGSYNEQFF
TGTGCCAGCAGCGAACTAGCGGGGTCCTACAATGAGCAGTTCTTC
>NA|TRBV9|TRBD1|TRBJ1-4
CASSVGDRGAKLFF
TGTGCCAGCAGCGTAGGTGACAGGGGTGCGAAACTGTTTTTT
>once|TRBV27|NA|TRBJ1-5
CASSLVGSNQPQHF
TGTGCCAGCAGTTTGGTTGGCAGCAATCAGCCCCAGCATTTT
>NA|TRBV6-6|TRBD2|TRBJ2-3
CASSLREGDTQYF
TGTGCCAGCAGTTTGCGGGAGGGGGATACGCAGTATTTT
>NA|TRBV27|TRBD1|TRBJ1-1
CASSLRTGGVYTNTEAFF
TGTGCCAGCAGTTTGAGGACAGGGGGCGTTTATACGAACACTGAAGCTTTCTTT
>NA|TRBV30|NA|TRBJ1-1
CAWSRESEAFF
TGTGCCTGGAGTCGGGAATCTGAAGCTTTCTTT
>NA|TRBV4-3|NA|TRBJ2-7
CASSQGVLPYEQYF
TGCGCCAGCAGCCAAGGAGTTCTGCCCTACGAGCAGTACTTC
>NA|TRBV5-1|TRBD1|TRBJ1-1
CASSWDRNTEAFF
TGCGCCAGCAGCTGGGACAGGAACACTGAAGCTTTCTTT
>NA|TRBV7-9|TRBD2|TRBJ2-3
CASSPVLAEVADTQYF
TGTGCCAGCAGCCCAGTTCTAGCGGAGGTGGCAGATACGCAGTATTTT
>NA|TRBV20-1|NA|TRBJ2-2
CSVRAGGELFF
TGCAGTGTCAGGGCGGGCGGGGAGCTGTTTTTT
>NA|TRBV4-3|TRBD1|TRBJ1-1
CASGQGKTEAFF
TGCGCCAGCGGACAGGGGAAGACTGAAGCTTTCTTT
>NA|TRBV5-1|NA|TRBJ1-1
CASSLVGDMGRTEAFF
TGCGCCAGCAGCTTGGTGGGGGACATGGGGAGGACTGAAGCTTTCTTT
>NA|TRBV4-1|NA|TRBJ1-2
CASSQDLRGSLRGYTF
TGCGCCAGCAGCCAAGATCTACGGGGGAGTTTACGTGGCTACACCTTC
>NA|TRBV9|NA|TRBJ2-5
CASSPRGKGGETQYF
TGTGCCAGCAGCCCCCGTGGCAAGGGGGGGGAGACCCAGTACTTC
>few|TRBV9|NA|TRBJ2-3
CASSVGQGTDTQYF
TGTGCCAGCAGCGTAGGACAGGGCACAGATACGCAGTATTTT
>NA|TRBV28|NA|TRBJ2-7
CASSTPLGEQYF
TGTGCCAGCTCGACCCCCCTTGGCGAGCAGTACTTC
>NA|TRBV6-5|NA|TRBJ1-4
CASSLSPTNEKLFF
TGTGCCAGCAGTTTGTCGCCAACTAATGAAAAACTGTTTTTT
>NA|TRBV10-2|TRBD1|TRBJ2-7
CASTGTALSSEQYF
TGCGCCAGCACCGGGACAGCCTTATCGAGTGAGCAGTACTTC